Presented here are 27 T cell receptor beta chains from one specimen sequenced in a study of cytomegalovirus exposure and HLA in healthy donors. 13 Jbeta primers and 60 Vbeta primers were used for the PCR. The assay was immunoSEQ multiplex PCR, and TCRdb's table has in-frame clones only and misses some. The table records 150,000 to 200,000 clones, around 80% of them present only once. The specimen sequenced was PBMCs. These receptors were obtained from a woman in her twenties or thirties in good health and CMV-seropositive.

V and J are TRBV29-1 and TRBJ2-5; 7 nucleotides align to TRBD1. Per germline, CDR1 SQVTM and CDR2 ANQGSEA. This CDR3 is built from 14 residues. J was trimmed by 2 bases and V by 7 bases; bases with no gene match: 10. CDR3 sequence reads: CSATTGTAQETQYF. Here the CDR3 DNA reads TGCAGCGCTACTACAGGGACAGCTCAAGAGACCCAGTACTTC.

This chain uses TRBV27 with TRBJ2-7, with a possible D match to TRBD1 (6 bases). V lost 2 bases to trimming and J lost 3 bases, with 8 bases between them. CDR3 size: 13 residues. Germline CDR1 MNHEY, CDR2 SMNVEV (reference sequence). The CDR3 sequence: CASSLGRGYEQYF. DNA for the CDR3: TGTGCCAGCAGTTTAGGCAGGGGCTACGAGCAGTACTTC.

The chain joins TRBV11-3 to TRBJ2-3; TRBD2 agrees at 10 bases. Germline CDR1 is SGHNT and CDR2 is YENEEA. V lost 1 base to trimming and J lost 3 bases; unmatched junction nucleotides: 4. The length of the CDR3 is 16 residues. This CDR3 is CASSLAASGRTDTQYF. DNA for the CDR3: TGTGCCAGCAGCTTAGCGGCTAGCGGGAGAACAGATACGCAGTATTTT.

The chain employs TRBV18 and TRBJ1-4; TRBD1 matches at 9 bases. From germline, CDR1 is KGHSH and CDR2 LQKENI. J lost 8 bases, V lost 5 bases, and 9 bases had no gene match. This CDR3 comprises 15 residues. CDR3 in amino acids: CASSGYRGLKEKLFF. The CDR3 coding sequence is TGTGCCAGCTCAGGATACAGGGGGCTCAAAGAAAAACTGTTTTTT. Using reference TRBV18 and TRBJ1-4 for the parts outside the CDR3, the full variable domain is NAGVMQNPRHLVRRRGQEARLRCSPMKGHSHVYWYRQLPEEGLKFMVYLQKENIIDESGMPKERFSAEFPKEGPSILRIQQVVRGDSAAYFCASSGYRGLKEKLFFGSGTQLSVL.

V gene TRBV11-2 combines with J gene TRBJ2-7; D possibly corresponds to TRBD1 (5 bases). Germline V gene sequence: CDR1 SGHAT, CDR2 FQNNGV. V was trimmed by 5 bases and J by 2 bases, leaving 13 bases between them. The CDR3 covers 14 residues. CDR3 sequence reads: CASSPRQSPYEQYF. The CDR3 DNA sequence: TGTGCCAGCAGCCCCCGACAGTCCCCCTACGAGCAGTACTTC. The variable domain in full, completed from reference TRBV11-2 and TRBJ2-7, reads EAGVAQSPRYKIIEKRQSVAFWCNPISGHATLYWYQQILGQGPKLLIQFQNNGVVDDSQLPKDRFSAERLKGVDSTLKIQPAKLEDSAVYLCASSPRQSPYEQYFGPGTRLTVT.

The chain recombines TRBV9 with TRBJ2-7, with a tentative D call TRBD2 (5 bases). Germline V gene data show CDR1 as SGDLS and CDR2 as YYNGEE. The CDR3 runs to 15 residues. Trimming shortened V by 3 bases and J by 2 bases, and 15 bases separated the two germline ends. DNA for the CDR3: TGTGCCAGCAGCGCTTCGGGATTAGGAGCCTACGAGCAGTACTTC. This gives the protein CASSASGLGAYEQYF. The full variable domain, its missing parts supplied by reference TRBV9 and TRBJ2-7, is DSGVTQTPKHLITATGQRVTLRCSPRSGDLSVYWYQQSLDQGLQFLIQYYNGEERAKGNILERFSAQQFPDLHSELNLSSLELGDSALYFCASSASGLGAYEQYFGPGTRLTVT.

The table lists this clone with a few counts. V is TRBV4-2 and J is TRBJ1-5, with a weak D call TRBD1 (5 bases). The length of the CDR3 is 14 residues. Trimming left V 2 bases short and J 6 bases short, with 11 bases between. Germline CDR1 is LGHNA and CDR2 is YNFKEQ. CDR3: CASSQQGSGQPQHF. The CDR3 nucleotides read TGTGCCAGCAGCCAACAGGGATCTGGTCAGCCCCAGCATTTT.

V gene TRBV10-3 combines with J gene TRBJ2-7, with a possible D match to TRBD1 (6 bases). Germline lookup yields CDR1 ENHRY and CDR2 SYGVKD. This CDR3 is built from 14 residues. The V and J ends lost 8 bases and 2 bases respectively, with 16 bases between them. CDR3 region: CAILSNEGAYEQYF. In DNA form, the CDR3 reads TGTGCCATCCTTTCAAATGAGGGGGCCTACGAGCAGTACTTC.

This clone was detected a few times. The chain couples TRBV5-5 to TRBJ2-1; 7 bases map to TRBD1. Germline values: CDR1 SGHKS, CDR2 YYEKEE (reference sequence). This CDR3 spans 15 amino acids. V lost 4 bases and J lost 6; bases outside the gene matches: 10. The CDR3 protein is CASSPWTGSPNEQFF. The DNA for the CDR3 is TGTGCCAGCAGCCCGTGGACAGGATCTCCCAATGAGCAGTTCTTC. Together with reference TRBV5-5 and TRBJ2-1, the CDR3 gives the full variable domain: DAGVTQSPTHLIKTRGQQVTLRCSPISGHKSVSWYQQVLGQGPQFIFQYYEKEERGRGNFPDRFSARQFPNYSSELNVNALLLGDSALYLCASSPWTGSPNEQFFGPGTRLTVL.

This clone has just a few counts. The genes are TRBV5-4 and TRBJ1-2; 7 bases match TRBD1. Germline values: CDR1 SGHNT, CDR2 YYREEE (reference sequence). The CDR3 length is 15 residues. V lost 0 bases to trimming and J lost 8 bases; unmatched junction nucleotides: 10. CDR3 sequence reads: CASSLAVEGARGYTF. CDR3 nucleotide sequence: TGTGCCAGCAGCTTGGCAGTGGAGGGGGCGCGAGGCTACACCTTC. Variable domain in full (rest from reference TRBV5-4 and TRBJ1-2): ETGVTQSPTHLIKTRGQQVTLRCSSQSGHNTVSWYQQALGQGPQFIFQYYREEENGRGNFPPRFSGLQFPNYSSELNVNALELDDSALYLCASSLAVEGARGYTFGSGTRLTVV.

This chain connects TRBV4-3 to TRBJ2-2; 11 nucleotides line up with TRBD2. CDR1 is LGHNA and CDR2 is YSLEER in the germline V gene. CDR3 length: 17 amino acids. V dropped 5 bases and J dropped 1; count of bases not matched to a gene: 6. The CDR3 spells CASSAETSGGNTGELFF. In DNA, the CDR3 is TGCGCCAGCAGCGCCGAAACTAGCGGGGGGAACACCGGGGAGCTGTTTTTT.

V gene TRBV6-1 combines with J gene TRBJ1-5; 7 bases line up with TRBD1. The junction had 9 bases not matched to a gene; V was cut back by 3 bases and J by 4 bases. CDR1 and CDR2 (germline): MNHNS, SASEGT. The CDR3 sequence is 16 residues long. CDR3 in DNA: TGTGCCAGCAGTGAGATTTTAGGGACAGCTAATCAGCCCCAGCATTTT. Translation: CASSEILGTANQPQHF.

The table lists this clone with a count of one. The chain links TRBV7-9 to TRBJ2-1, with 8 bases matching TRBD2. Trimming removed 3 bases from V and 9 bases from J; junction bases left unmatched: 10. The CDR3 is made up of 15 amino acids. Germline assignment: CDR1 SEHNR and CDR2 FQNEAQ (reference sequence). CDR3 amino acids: CASSFPTGGPSEQFF. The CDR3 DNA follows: TGTGCCAGCAGCTTCCCTACGGGAGGGCCCAGTGAGCAGTTCTTC.

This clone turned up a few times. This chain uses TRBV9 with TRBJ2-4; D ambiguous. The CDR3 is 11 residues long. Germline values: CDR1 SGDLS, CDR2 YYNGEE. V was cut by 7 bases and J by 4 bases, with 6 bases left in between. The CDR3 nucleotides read TGTGCCAGCTCAGGAAAAAACATTCAGTACTTC. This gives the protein CASSGKNIQYF.

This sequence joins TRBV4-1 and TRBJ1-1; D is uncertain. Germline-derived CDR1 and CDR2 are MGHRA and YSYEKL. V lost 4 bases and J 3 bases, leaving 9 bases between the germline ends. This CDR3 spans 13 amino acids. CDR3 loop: CASSRTDYTEAFF. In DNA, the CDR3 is TGCGCCAGCAGCCGCACCGACTACACTGAAGCTTTCTTT.

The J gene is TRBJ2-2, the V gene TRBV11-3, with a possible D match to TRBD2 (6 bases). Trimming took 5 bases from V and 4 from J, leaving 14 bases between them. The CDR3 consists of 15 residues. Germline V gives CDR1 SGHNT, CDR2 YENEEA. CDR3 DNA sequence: TGTGCCAGCAGCCAAGCCCCAGCGGGCACCGGGGAGCTGTTTTTT. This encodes CASSQAPAGTGELFF.

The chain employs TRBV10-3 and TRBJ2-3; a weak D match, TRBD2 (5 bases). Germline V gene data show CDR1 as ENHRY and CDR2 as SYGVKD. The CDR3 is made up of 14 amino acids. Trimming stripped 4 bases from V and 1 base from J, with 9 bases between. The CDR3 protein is CAISGGQGTDTQYF. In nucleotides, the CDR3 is TGTGCCATCAGTGGCGGGCAGGGCACAGATACGCAGTATTTT.

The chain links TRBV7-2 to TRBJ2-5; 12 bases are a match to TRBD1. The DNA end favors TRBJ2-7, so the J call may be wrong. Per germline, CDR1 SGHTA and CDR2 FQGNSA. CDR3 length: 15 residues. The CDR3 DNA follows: TGTGCCAGCAGCCGTCAGGGACAGGGGGCGTACGAGCAGTACTTC. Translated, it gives CASSRQGQGAYEQYF.

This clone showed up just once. The CDR3 DNA reads as TGCACCAGCAGCCAAGAGGTAGCAACTTTCTCCTACAATGAGCAGTTCTTC. Amino acids: CTSSQEVATFSYNEQFF. The chain couples TRBV1 to TRBJ2-1; the table's D gene call, TRBD2, was not cross checked with the DNA. TRBV1 counts as a pseudogene. This CDR3 is built from 17 residues.

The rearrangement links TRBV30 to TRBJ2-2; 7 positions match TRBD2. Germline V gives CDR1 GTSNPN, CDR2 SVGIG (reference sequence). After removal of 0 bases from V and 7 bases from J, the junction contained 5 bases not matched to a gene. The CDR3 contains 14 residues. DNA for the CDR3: TGTGCCTGGAGTGTACAACTAGCGATCGGGGAGCTGTTTTTT. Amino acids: CAWSVQLAIGELFF.

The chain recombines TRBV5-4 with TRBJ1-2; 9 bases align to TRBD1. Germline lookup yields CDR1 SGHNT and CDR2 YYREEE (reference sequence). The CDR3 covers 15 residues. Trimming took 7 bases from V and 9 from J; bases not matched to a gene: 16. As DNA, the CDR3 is TGTGCCAGCGTAAAGAGGTACGGGACAGGGTCTCGCTACACCTTC. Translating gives CASVKRYGTGSRYTF.

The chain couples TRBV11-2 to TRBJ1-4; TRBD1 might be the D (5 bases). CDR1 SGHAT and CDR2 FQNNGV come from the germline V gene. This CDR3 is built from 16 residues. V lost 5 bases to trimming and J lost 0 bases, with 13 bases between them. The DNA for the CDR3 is TGTGCCAGCAGCCGATGGACACAAGCAACTAATGAAAAACTGTTTTTT. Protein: CASSRWTQATNEKLFF.

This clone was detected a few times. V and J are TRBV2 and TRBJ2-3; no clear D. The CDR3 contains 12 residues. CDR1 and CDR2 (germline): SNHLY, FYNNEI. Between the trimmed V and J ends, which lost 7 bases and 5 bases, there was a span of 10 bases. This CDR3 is CASKKTGDTQYF. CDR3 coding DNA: TGTGCCAGCAAGAAGACGGGAGATACGCAGTATTTT. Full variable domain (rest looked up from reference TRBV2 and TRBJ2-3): EPEVTQTPSHQVTQMGQEVILRCVPISNHLYFYWYRQILGQKVEFLVSFYNNEISEKSEIFDDQFSVERPDGSNFTLKIRSTKLEDSAMYFCASKKTGDTQYFGPGTRLTVL.

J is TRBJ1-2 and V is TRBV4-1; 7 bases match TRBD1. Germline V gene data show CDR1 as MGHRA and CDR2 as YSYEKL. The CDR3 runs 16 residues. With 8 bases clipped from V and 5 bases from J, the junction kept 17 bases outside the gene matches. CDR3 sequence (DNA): TGCGCCAGCGGCCCGCCCCTGAAGGGGGCCCATTATGGCTACACCTTC. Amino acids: CASGPPLKGAHYGYTF.

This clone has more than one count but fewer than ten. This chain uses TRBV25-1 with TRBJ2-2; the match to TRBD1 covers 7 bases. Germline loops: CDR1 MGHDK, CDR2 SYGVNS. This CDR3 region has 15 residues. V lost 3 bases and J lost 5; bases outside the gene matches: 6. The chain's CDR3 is CASSDDRAGTGELFF. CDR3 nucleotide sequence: TGTGCCAGCAGTGACGACAGGGCCGGAACCGGGGAGCTGTTTTTT.

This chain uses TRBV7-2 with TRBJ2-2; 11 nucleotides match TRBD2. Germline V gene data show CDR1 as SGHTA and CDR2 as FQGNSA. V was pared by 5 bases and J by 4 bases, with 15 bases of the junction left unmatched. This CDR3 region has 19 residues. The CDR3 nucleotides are TGTGCCAGCAGCCGAGCCTTTAGCGGGGGGGCCGAGGTCACCGGGGAGCTGTTTTTT. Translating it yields CASSRAFSGGAEVTGELFF.

The CDR3 DNA reads as TGTGCCAGCAGCTTACCGGGACAGGGAACAGATACGCAGTATTTT. This translates into CASSLPGQGTDTQYF. The J gene is TRBJ2-3, the V gene TRBV7-8; TRBD1 matches 9 bases. The V and J ends lost 2 bases and 3 bases, in that order; junction bases with no gene match: 3. From germline, CDR1 is SGHVS and CDR2 FQNEAQ. The CDR3 is made up of 15 amino acids.